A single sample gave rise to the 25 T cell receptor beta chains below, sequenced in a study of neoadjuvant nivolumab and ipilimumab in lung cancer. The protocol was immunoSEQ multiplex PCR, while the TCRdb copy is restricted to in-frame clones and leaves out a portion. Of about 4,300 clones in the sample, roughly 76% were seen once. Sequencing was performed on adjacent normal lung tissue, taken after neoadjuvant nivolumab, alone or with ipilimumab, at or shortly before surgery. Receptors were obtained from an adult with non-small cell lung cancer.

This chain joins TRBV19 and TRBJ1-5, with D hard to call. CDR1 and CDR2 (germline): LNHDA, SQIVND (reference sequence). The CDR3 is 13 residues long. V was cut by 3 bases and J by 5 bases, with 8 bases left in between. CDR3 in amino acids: CASSIGRDQPQHF. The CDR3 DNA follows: TGTGCCAGTAGTATTGGTAGGGATCAGCCCCAGCATTTT.

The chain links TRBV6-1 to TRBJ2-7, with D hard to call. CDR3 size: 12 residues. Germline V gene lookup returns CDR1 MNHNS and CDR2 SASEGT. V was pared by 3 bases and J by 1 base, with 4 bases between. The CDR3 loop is CASSEGSYEQYV. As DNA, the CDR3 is TGTGCCAGCAGTGAGGGTTCCTACGAGCAGTACGTC.

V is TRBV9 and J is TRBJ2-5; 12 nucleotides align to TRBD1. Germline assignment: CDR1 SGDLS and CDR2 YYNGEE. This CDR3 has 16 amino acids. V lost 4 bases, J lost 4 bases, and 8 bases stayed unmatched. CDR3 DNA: TGTGCCAGCAGCCTTTCCGGGACAGGGGGCTTAGAGACCCAGTACTTC. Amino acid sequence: CASSLSGTGGLETQYF.

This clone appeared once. CDR3 residues: CASSQDSDRAGNTIYF. The CDR3 DNA sequence: TGCGCCAGCAGCCAAGACTCGGACAGGGCTGGAAACACCATATATTTT. The J gene is TRBJ1-3, the V gene TRBV4-1; 8 nucleotides match TRBD1. The ends lost 0 bases at V and 2 bases at J; junction bases unmatched: 3. The length of the CDR3 is 16 residues. Looked up from germline, CDR1 is MGHRA and CDR2 is YSYEKL.

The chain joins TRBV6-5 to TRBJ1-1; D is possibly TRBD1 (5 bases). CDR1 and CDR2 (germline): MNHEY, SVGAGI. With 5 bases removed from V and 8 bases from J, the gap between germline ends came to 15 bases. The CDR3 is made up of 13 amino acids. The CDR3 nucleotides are TGTGCCAGCAGTCTCCTCGGGGGGGTGGAAGCTTTCTTT. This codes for CASSLLGGVEAFF.

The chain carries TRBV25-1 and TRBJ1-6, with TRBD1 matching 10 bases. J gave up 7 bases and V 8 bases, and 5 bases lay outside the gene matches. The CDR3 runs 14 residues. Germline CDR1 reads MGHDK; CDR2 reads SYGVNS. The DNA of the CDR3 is TGTGCCAGCGCCGACAGGGGGCGAAATTCACCCCTCCACTTT. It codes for CASADRGRNSPLHF.

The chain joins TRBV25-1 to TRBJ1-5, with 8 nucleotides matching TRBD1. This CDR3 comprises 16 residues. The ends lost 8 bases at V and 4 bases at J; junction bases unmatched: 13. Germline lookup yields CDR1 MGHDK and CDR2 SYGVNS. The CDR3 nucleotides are TGTGCCAGCTCCCCAGGGGGCAGGGGGCGTAATCAGCCCCAGCATTTT. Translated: CASSPGGRGRNQPQHF.

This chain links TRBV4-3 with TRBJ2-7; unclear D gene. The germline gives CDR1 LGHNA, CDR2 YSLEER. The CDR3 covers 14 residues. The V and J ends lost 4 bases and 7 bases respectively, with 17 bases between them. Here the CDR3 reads CASSRGRTTEEQYF. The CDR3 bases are TGCGCCAGCAGCCGGGGAAGAACTACGGAGGAGCAGTACTTC.

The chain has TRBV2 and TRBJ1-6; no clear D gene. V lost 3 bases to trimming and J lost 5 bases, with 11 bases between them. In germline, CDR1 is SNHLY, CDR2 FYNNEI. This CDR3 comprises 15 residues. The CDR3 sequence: CASSDGRVNNSPLHF. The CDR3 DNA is TGTGCCAGCAGTGATGGTCGGGTAAATAATTCACCCCTCCACTTT.

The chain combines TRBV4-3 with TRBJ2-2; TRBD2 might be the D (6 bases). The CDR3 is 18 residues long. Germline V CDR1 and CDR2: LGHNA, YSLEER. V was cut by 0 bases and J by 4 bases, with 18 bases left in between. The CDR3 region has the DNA TGCGCCAGCAGCCAAGATCGGACGCGGGGAGCGCCCACCGGGGAGCTGTTTTTT. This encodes CASSQDRTRGAPTGELFF.

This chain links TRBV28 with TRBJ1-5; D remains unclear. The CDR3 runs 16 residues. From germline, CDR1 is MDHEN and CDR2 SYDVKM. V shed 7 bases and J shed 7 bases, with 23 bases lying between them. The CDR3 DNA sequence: TGTGCCAGCACCCGAGGGAGTAGGTTATCCCGGCAGCCCCAGCATTTT. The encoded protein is CASTRGSRLSRQPQHF.

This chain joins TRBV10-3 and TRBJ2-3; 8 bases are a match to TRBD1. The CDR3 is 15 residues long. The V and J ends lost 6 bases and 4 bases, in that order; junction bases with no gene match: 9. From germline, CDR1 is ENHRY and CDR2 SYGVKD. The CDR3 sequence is CAIRTQGAGADTQYF. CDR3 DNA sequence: TGTGCCATCAGAACCCAGGGGGCGGGCGCAGATACGCAGTATTTT.

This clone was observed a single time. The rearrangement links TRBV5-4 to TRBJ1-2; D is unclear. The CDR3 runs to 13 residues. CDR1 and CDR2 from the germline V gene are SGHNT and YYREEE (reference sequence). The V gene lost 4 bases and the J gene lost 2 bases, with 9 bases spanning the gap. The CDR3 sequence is CASSPDKNYGYTF. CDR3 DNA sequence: TGTGCCAGCAGCCCAGACAAGAACTATGGCTACACCTTC.

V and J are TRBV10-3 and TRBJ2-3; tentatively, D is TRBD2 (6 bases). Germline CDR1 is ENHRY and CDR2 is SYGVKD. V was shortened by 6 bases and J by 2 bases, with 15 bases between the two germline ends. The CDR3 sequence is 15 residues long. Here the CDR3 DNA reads TGTGCCATCAGAGTCCGGGGGTACTTCACAGATACGCAGTATTTT. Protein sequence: CAIRVRGYFTDTQYF.

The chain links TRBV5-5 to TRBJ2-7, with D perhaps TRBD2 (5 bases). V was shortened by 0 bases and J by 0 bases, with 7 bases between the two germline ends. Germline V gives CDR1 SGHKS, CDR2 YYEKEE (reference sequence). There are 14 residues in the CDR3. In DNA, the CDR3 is TGTGCCAGCAGCTTGGAGCGGACCTCCTACGAGCAGTACGTC. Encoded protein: CASSLERTSYEQYV.

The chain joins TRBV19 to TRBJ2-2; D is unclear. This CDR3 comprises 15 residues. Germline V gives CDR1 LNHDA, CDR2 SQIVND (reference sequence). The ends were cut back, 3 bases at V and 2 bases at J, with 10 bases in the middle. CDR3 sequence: CASSIIGSNTGELFF. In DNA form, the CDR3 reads TGTGCCAGTAGTATCATCGGATCAAACACCGGGGAGCTGTTTTTT.

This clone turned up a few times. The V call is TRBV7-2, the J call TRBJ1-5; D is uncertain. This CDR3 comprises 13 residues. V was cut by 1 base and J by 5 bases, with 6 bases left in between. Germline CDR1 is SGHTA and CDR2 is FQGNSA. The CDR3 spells CASSLGRDQPQHF. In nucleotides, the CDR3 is TGTGCCAGCAGCTTAGGGAGGGATCAGCCCCAGCATTTT.

The CDR3 here is CAISGDGYNYGYTF. The CDR3 DNA reads TGTGCCATCAGTGGGGACGGGTATAACTATGGCTACACCTTC. The rearrangement joins TRBV10-3 to TRBJ1-2, with D possibly TRBD1 on 5 matching bases. Trimming took off 4 bases at V and 1 base at J, with 10 bases between the two ends. CDR1 is ENHRY and CDR2 is SYGVKD in the germline V gene. The CDR3 sequence is 14 residues long.

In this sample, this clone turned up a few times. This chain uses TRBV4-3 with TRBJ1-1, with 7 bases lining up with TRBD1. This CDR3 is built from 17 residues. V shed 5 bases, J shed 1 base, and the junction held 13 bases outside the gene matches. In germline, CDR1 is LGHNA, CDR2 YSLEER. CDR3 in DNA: TGCGCCAGCAGCAACACCCTACAGGGGTTGGAGAACACTGAAGCTTTCTTT. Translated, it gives CASSNTLQGLENTEAFF.

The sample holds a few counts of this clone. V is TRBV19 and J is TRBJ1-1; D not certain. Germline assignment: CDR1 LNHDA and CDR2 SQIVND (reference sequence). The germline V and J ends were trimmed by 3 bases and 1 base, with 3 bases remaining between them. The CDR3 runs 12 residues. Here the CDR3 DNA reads TGTGCCAGTAGTATCGGGAACACTGAAGCTTTCTTT. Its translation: CASSIGNTEAFF.

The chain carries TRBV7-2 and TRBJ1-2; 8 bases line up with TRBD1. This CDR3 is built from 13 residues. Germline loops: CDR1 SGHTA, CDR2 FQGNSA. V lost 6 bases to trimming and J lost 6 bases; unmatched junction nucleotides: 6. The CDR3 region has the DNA TGTGCCAGCAGTATCGGACAGGGTCATGGCTACACCTTC. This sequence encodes CASSIGQGHGYTF.

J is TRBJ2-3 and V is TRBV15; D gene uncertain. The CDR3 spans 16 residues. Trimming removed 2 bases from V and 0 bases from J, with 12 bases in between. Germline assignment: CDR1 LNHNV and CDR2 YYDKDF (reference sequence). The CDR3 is CATSRPESSSTDTQYF. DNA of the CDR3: TGTGCCACCAGCAGACCCGAGAGTTCTAGCACAGATACGCAGTATTTT.

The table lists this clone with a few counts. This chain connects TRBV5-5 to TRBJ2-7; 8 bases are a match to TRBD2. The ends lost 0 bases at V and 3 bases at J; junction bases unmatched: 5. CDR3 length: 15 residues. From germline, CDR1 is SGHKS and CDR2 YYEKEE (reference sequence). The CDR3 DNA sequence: TGTGCCAGCAGCTTGGTCCACGGGGGGGGCTACGAGCAGTACTTC. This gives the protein CASSLVHGGGYEQYF.

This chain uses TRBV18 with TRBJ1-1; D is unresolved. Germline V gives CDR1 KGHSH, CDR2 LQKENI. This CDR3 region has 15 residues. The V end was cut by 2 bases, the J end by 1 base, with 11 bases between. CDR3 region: CASSPSAGQNTEAFF. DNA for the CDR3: TGTGCCAGCTCACCATCAGCCGGGCAGAACACTGAAGCTTTCTTT.

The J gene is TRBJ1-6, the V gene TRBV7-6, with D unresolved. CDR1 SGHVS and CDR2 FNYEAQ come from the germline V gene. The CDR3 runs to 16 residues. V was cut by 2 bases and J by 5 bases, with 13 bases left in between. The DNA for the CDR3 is TGTGCCAGCAGCTTAAGCGCGGGAACCAATAATTCACCCCTCCACTTT. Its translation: CASSLSAGTNNSPLHF. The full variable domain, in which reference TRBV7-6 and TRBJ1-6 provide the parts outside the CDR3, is GAGVSQSPRYKVTKRGQDVALRCDPISGHVSLYWYRQALGQGPEFLTYFNYEAQQDKSGLPNDRFSAERPEGSISTLTIQRTEQRDSAMYRCASSLSAGTNNSPLHFGNGTRLTVT.